One and the same sample provided the 9 T cell receptor beta chains below, sequenced in a study of blood T cell repertoires in COVID-19 (dated by TCRdb to 2018 to 2020). Library generation was performed with the immunoSEQ multiplex PCR assay. TCRdb mirrors the immuneACCESS table, restricted to in-frame sequences. Some clones are absent from its copies; in checked studies, under half trace to an unresolved V gene, and the reason for the others is unknown. The table for this sample lists about 85,000 clones; 90% of them were counted only once. 4.3% of the sample rests with the top ten. Sequencing was carried out using peripheral blood. The receptors were gathered from a woman of 80 years or more with active or convalescent COVID-19.

The chain links TRBV7-2 to TRBJ1-1; 8 bases align to TRBD1. The trim removed 5 bases at V and 5 bases at J, leaving 4 bases unmatched. Germline CDR1 SGHTA, CDR2 FQGNSA. The CDR3 loop spans 13 amino acids. CDR3 in amino acids: CASSLRQGTEAFF. CDR3 bases: TGTGCCAGCAGCCTCCGACAGGGGACTGAAGCTTTCTTT.

The rearrangement links TRBV6-2 or TRBV6-3 to TRBJ1-5; D is uncertain. Germline CDR1 and CDR2: MNHEY and SVGEGT. V lost 0 bases and J 7 bases, leaving 7 bases between the germline ends. The CDR3 totals 13 residues. DNA for the CDR3: TGTGCCAGCAGTTACTCAGAGCTACAGCCCCAGCATTTT. As protein: CASSYSELQPQHF.

The chain has TRBV10-3 and TRBJ2-3; TRBD2 matches 7 bases. The germline V gene encodes CDR1 ENHRY and CDR2 SYGVKD. CDR3 size: 16 residues. The V gene end was trimmed by 6 bases and the J gene end by 0 bases; junction bases not matched to a gene: 9. The CDR3 DNA is TGTGCCATCAGCGCACAGGATAGCGGGAGCACAGATACGCAGTATTTT. It specifies CAISAQDSGSTDTQYF.

This rearrangement joins TRBV28 to TRBJ2-7; D call uncertain. CDR1 is MDHEN, CDR2 SYDVKM, per germline. The CDR3 extends over 14 amino acids. V was clipped by 3 bases and J by 0 bases, with 9 bases between them. CDR3 region: CASSFVAVSYEQYF. In DNA, the CDR3 is TGTGCCAGCAGTTTCGTTGCGGTCTCCTACGAGCAGTACTTC.

The count of this clone is one. The chain employs TRBV5-1 and TRBJ2-3, with TRBD1 matching 10 bases. The CDR3 is made up of 15 amino acids. CDR1 is SGHRS, CDR2 YFSETQ, per germline. J lost 3 bases, V lost 5 bases, and 6 bases had no gene match. CDR3 in amino acids: CASRRQGAATDTQYF. The CDR3 DNA follows: TGCGCCAGCAGGCGACAGGGGGCGGCAACAGATACGCAGTATTTT.

This clone was seen once. The V call is TRBV18, the J call TRBJ1-4; D remains unclear. CDR1 and CDR2 from the germline V gene are KGHSH and LQKENI. V was trimmed by 0 bases and J by 7 bases, leaving 12 bases between them. The length of the CDR3 is 15 residues. Here the CDR3 reads CASSPPVRAGEKLFF. For the CDR3, the DNA is TGTGCCAGCTCACCACCGGTGAGGGCGGGTGAAAAACTGTTTTTT.

The rearrangement joins TRBV19 to TRBJ2-2; D possibly corresponds to TRBD1 (6 bases). CDR3 length: 15 residues. Germline V gene sequence: CDR1 LNHDA, CDR2 SQIVND (reference sequence). V was trimmed by 6 bases and J by 0 bases, leaving 11 bases between them. CDR3 bases: TGTGCCAGTAGGGGGGCACAAACGAACACCGGGGAGCTGTTTTTT. Translating gives CASRGAQTNTGELFF.

This sequence joins TRBV4-3 and TRBJ2-1; the D gene is possibly TRBD2 (6 bases). Germline values: CDR1 LGHNA, CDR2 YSLEER. The CDR3 runs 15 residues. With 0 bases removed from V and 9 bases from J, the gap between germline ends came to 15 bases. CDR3 DNA sequence: TGCGCCAGCAGCCAAGAGGGAGTTACCGGGAGTGAGCAGTTCTTC. This gives the protein CASSQEGVTGSEQFF.

The chain uses TRBV2 and TRBJ2-7; the D gene is possibly TRBD1 (6 bases). Looked up from germline, CDR1 is SNHLY and CDR2 is FYNNEI. The CDR3 is 14 residues long. V lost 6 bases to trimming and J lost 4 bases, with 16 bases between them. Here the CDR3 reads CASRFLDRRYEQYF. In DNA, the CDR3 is TGTGCCAGCAGATTCCTTGACAGGCGGTACGAGCAGTACTTC.